This T cell receptor (beta chain) came from a study of blood T cell repertoires in COVID-19. Study-wide background: The origin of the acute and convalescent COVID-19 samples was the United States, Italy and Spain.

Per the study methods: Estimation of nucleated cell counts was performed using reference gene primer amplification. Produced via immunoSEQ multiplex PCR; TCRdb's table is partial and in-frame only. V, J and clone size derive from that table, while D and trimming were established from the DNA sequence. Among some 66,000 clones, more than 75% were seen once, and the ten largest hold roughly 1.2%. The V and J ends lost 5 bases and 2 bases, in that order; junction bases with no gene match: 5. Germline V gene data show CDR1 as MNHNY and CDR2 as SVGAGI (reference sequence). There are 16 residues in the CDR3.

The chain couples TRBV6-6 to TRBJ2-3, with TRBD2 matching over 12 bases. Material for sequencing was peripheral blood. The source of this sequence is a woman in her sixties or seventies with acute or convalescent COVID-19. As DNA, the CDR3 is TGTGCCAGCAGTCTTACTAGCGGGGGGCTCACAGATACGCAGTATTTT. Translating it yields CASSLTSGGLTDTQYF.